Following are 19 T cell receptor beta chains from one sample sequenced in a study of blood T cell repertoires in COVID-19 (dated by TCRdb to 2020 to 2022). The library came from the immunoSEQ multiplex PCR assay. TCRdb re-hosts the immuneACCESS table, in-frame sequences only. Its copies lack some clones; in the studies checked, an unresolved V gene accounts for under half of them, and the cause for the rest is not known. Across this sample there are a few hundred thousand clones, with roughly 90% seen only once. About 8.6% of the sample belongs to the ten largest clones. The sequenced material came from peripheral blood. Receptors were obtained from a man between 18 and 29 years old with active or convalescent COVID-19.

The CDR3 nucleotides are TGTGCCAGCAGTCGCAGGGACAGGGGGCGCAGTATCGGCAATCAGCCCCAGCATTTT. This sequence encodes CASSRRDRGRSIGNQPQHF. The V and J genes are TRBV6-2 or TRBV6-3 and TRBJ1-5; 12 bases line up with TRBD1. The V gene end was trimmed by 5 bases and the J gene end by 2 bases; junction bases not matched to a gene: 13. The CDR3 contains 19 residues. Germline V CDR1 and CDR2: MNHEY, SVGEGT.

The rearrangement joins TRBV29-1 to TRBJ1-2; 9 nucleotides match TRBD1. This CDR3 has 15 amino acids. CDR1 is SQVTM, CDR2 ANQGSEA, per germline. V gave up 1 base and J gave up 3 bases; unmatched junction bases: 6. The CDR3 sequence: CSVEGGTGGYYGYTF. The CDR3 DNA follows: TGCAGCGTTGAAGGTGGAACAGGGGGCTACTATGGCTACACCTTC.

The chain combines TRBV5-1 with TRBJ2-1; 7 bases agree with TRBD2. The CDR3 totals 16 residues. Germline loops: CDR1 SGHRS, CDR2 YFSETQ. Trimming at V came to 4 bases and at J to 8 bases, leaving 15 bases not matched to a gene. The CDR3 region is CASSPSRDYRGHEQFF. The CDR3 nucleotides read TGCGCCAGCAGCCCCTCCCGGGACTACCGGGGCCATGAGCAGTTCTTC.

The chain has TRBV30 and TRBJ1-5, with D perhaps TRBD1 (6 bases). Germline V gives CDR1 GTSNPN, CDR2 SVGIG (reference sequence). The CDR3 length is 16 residues. V was cut by 3 bases and J by 0 bases, with 15 bases left in between. The CDR3 sequence is CAWSETGKYSNQPQHF. The CDR3 bases are TGTGCCTGGAGCGAGACAGGAAAATATAGCAATCAGCCCCAGCATTTT.

The chain is built from TRBV5-4 and TRBJ1-1; 8 bases are a match to TRBD1. The CDR3 covers 14 residues. The V gene's germline CDR1 is SGHNT and CDR2 YYREEE (reference sequence). V trimming: 4 bases; J trimming: 6 bases; junction bases outside the gene matches: 8. The CDR3: CASSPGQAWAEAFF. The DNA for the CDR3 is TGTGCCAGCAGCCCGGGACAGGCTTGGGCTGAAGCTTTCTTT.

Regarding this clone: Other DNA sequences in the sample encode the same CDR3. The V gene is TRBV7-9, the J gene TRBJ2-5, with D possibly being TRBD2 (5 bases). V lost 1 base and J 4 bases, leaving 7 bases between the germline ends. CDR1 is SEHNR and CDR2 is FQNEAQ in the germline V gene (reference sequence). The CDR3 loop spans 13 amino acids. In DNA form, the CDR3 reads TGTGCCAGCAGCTTAGTAGGAGGAGAGACCCAGTACTTC. It specifies CASSLVGGETQYF.

The gene calls are TRBV6-2 or TRBV6-3 and TRBJ1-2; D is uncertain. This CDR3 is built from 13 residues. The germline V gene has CDR1 MNHEY and CDR2 SVGEGT. Between the trimmed V and J ends, which lost 2 bases and 5 bases, there was a span of 9 bases. The CDR3 is CASSYGEAYGYTF. CDR3 DNA: TGTGCCAGCAGTTACGGGGAGGCTTATGGCTACACCTTC.

This clone was seen once. This rearrangement joins TRBV4-3 to TRBJ2-7; 11 nucleotides match TRBD1. The junction had 8 bases not matched to a gene; V was cut back by 0 bases and J by 4 bases. Germline V gene data show CDR1 as LGHNA and CDR2 as YSLEER. This CDR3 has 17 amino acids. The CDR3 spells CASSQDPGTGGMYEQYF. The CDR3 nucleotides read TGCGCCAGCAGCCAAGACCCCGGGACAGGGGGTATGTACGAGCAGTACTTC.

V is TRBV18 and J is TRBJ2-7; D remains ambiguous. The germline gives CDR1 KGHSH, CDR2 LQKENI. V was cut by 3 bases and J by 3 bases, with 9 bases left in between. The CDR3 loop spans 13 amino acids. The CDR3, as DNA: TGTGCCAGCTCACCCCTAACTCTCTACGAGCAGTACTTC. Its protein is CASSPLTLYEQYF.

The chain employs TRBV29-1 and TRBJ1-2; no firm D call. Trimming removed 3 bases from V and 0 bases from J, with 5 bases in between. The germline V gene encodes CDR1 SQVTM and CDR2 ANQGSEA. CDR3 length: 12 residues. CDR3 sequence reads: CSVDSANYGYTF. The DNA of the CDR3 is TGCAGCGTTGATAGTGCTAACTATGGCTACACCTTC.

The V gene is TRBV27, the J gene TRBJ1-5; TRBD1 matches at 7 bases. The CDR3 is 23 amino acids. Trimming at V came to 2 bases and at J to 4 bases, leaving 29 bases not matched to a gene. Germline V gene sequence: CDR1 MNHEY, CDR2 SMNVEV (reference sequence). CDR3 sequence (DNA): TGTGCCAGCAGTTTAGTGGGGGTGGTGGGCAACCGACATAGACAGGGTCGGAATCAGCCCCAGCATTTT. Protein product: CASSLVGVVGNRHRQGRNQPQHF.

V and J are TRBV2 and TRBJ1-6; D uncertain. The CDR3 is 12 residues long. Trimming stripped 1 base from V and 14 bases from J, with 9 bases between. CDR1 is SNHLY, CDR2 FYNNEI, per germline. The CDR3 spells CASSEGRRALHF. The DNA for the CDR3 is TGTGCCAGCAGTGAAGGTAGGAGGGCCCTCCACTTT.

The chain employs TRBV18 and TRBJ1-2, with TRBD1 matching 10 bases. The CDR3 totals 15 residues. V lost 3 bases, J lost 7 bases, and 8 bases stayed unmatched. CDR1 KGHSH and CDR2 LQKENI come from the germline V gene. In DNA form, the CDR3 reads TGTGCCAGCTCACCCGCTGGGACAGGGGACGGTGGCTACACCTTC. Protein sequence: CASSPAGTGDGGYTF.

This rearrangement joins TRBV10-3 to TRBJ1-5, with 10 positions matching TRBD1. V shed 10 bases and J 5 bases; nucleotides not matched to a gene: 8. From germline, CDR1 is ENHRY and CDR2 SYGVKD. This CDR3 is 14 amino acids long. In DNA, the CDR3 is TGTGCCACCTTAAGGGACAGGGGCGATCAGCCCCAGCATTTT. Translated, it gives CATLRDRGDQPQHF.

J is TRBJ2-7 and V is TRBV25-1; no reliable D call. Germline V gives CDR1 MGHDK, CDR2 SYGVNS. This CDR3 has 18 amino acids. Trimming shortened V by 2 bases and J by 2 bases, and 22 bases separated the two germline ends. The CDR3 loop reads CASSEEFRRMIKTYEQYF. The CDR3 nucleotides read TGTGCCAGCAGTGAAGAGTTTAGGCGGATGATCAAAACCTACGAGCAGTACTTC.

The chain combines TRBV6-5 with TRBJ2-1; TRBD2 matches at 8 bases. CDR3 length equals 14 residues. Trimming at V came to 7 bases and at J to 7 bases, leaving 9 bases not matched to a gene. From germline, CDR1 is MNHEY and CDR2 SVGAGI. CDR3 residues: CASNLSGGGNEQFF. In DNA, the CDR3 is TGTGCCAGCAATTTAAGCGGGGGTGGGAATGAGCAGTTCTTC.

The chain combines TRBV19 with TRBJ1-5; 9 positions agree with TRBD1. The CDR3 length is 16 residues. After removal of 4 bases from V and 2 bases from J, the junction contained 6 bases not matched to a gene. The germline V gene has CDR1 LNHDA and CDR2 SQIVND (reference sequence). The DNA for the CDR3 is TGTGCCAGTAGTACCCCCCGGACAGGGGGCAATCAGCCCCAGCATTTT. It encodes CASSTPRTGGNQPQHF.

This chain joins TRBV3-1 (or the pseudogene TRBV3-2) and TRBJ1-4, with a weak D call TRBD1 (6 bases). Per the germline V gene, CDR1 is LGHDT and CDR2 is YNNKEL (reference sequence). Between the trimmed V and J ends, which lost 2 bases and 8 bases, there was a span of 12 bases. This CDR3 has 14 residues. CDR3 bases: TGTGCCAGCAGCCAACCAAACAGGGTAGAAAAACTGTTTTTT. It specifies CASSQPNRVEKLFF.

V and J are TRBV6-2 or TRBV6-3 and TRBJ1-6; 7 bases line up with TRBD1. The CDR3 loop spans 14 amino acids. Germline CDR1 is MNHEY and CDR2 is SVGEGT. Trimming at V came to 2 bases and at J to 9 bases, leaving 4 bases not matched to a gene. In DNA form, the CDR3 reads TGTGCCAGCAGTTACACAGGGGCACCTTCACCCCTCCACTTT. Amino acid sequence: CASSYTGAPSPLHF.